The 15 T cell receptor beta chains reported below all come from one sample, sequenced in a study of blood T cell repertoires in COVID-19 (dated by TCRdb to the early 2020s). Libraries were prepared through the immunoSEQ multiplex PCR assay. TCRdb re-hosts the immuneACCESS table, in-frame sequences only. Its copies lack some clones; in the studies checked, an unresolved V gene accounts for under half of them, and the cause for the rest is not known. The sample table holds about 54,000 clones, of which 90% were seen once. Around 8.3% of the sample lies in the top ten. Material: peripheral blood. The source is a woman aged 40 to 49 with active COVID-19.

The CDR3 is CASSLGAGGSYEQYF. CDR3 in DNA: TGTGCCAGCAGCTTAGGGGCGGGGGGCTCCTACGAGCAGTACTTC. The chain carries TRBV11-2 and TRBJ2-7, with 8 bases identical to TRBD2. The J segment lost 0 bases and the V segment lost 1 base, leaving 2 bases of the junction unmatched. Germline CDR1 is SGHAT and CDR2 is FQNNGV. The CDR3 consists of 15 residues.

The CDR3 here is CAWSPRGGPQNTQYF. In DNA, the CDR3 is TGTGCCTGGAGCCCGCGCGGGGGCCCGCAGAATACGCAGTATTTT. This chain links TRBV30 with TRBJ2-3; D might be TRBD2 (7 bases). V shed 3 bases and J shed 7 bases, with 20 bases lying between them. Germline-derived CDR1 and CDR2 are GTSNPN and SVGIG (reference sequence). The CDR3 is 15 amino acids.

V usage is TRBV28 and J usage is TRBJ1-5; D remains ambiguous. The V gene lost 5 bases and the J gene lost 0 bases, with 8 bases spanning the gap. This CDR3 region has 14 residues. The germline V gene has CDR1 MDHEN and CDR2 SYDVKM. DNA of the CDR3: TGTGCCAGCAGTCTTTCACTTAGCAATCAGCCCCAGCATTTT. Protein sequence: CASSLSLSNQPQHF.

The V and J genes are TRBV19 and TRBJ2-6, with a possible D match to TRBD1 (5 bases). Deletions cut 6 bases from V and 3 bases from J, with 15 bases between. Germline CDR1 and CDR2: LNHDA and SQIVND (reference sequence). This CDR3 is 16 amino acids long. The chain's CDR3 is CASSRGQVLGANVLTF. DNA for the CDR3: TGTGCCAGTAGCCGAGGACAAGTGCTTGGGGCCAACGTCCTGACTTTC. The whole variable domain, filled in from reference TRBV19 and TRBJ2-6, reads DGGITQSPKYLFRKEGQNVTLSCEQNLNHDAMYWYRQDPGQGLRLIYYSQIVNDFQKGDIAEGYSVSREKKESFPLTVTSAQKNPTAFYLCASSRGQVLGANVLTFGAGSRLTVL.

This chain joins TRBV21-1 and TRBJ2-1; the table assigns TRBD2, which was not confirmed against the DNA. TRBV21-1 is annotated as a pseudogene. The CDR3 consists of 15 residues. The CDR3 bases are TGTGCCAGCAGCAAAGATACTAAGGAGACCAATGAGCAGTTCTTC. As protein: CASSKDTKETNEQFF.

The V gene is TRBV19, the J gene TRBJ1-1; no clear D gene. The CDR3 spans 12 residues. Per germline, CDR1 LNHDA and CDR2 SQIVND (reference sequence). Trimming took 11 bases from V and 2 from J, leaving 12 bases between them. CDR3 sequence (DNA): TGTGCCGCCAGAGGAGGAAACACTGAAGCTTTCTTT. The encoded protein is CAARGGNTEAFF. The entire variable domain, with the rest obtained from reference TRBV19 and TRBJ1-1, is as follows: DGGITQSPKYLFRKEGQNVTLSCEQNLNHDAMYWYRQDPGQGLRLIYYSQIVNDFQKGDIAEGYSVSREKKESFPLTVTSAQKNPTAFYLCAARGGNTEAFFGQGTRLTVV.

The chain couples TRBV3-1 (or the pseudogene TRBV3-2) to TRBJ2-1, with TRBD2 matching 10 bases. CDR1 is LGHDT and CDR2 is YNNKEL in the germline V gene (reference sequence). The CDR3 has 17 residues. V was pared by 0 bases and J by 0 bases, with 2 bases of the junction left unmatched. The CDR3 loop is CASSQDLAGASYNEQFF. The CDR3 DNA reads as TGTGCCAGCAGCCAAGATCTAGCGGGGGCCTCCTACAATGAGCAGTTCTTC.

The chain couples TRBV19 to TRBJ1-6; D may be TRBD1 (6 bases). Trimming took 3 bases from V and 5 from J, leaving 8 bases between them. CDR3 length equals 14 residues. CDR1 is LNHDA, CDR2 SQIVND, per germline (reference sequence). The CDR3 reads CASSIGQHNSPLHF. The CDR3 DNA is TGTGCCAGTAGTATTGGACAGCATAATTCACCCCTCCACTTT.

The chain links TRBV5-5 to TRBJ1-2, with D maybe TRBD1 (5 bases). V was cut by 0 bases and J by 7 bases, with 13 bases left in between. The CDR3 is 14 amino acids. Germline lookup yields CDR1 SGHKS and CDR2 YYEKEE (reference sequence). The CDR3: CASSLASQGGGYTF. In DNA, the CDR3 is TGTGCCAGCAGCTTGGCCTCGCAGGGCGGTGGCTACACCTTC.

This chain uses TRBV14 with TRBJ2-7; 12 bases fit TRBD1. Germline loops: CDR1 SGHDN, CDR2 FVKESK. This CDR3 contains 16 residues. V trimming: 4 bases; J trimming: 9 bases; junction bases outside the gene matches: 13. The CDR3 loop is CASSLRAGQGALGQYF. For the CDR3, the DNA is TGTGCCAGCAGCCTTCGGGCGGGACAGGGGGCCTTAGGGCAGTACTTC.

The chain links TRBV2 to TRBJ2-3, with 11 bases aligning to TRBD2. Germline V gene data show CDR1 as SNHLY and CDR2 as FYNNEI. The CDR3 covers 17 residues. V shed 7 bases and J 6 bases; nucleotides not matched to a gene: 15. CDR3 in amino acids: CASISWASGGMYDTQYF. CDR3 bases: TGTGCCAGCATTTCTTGGGCTAGCGGGGGGATGTACGATACGCAGTATTTT. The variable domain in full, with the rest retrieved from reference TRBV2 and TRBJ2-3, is EPEVTQTPSHQVTQMGQEVILRCVPISNHLYFYWYRQILGQKVEFLVSFYNNEISEKSEIFDDQFSVERPDGSNFTLKIRSTKLEDSAMYFCASISWASGGMYDTQYFGPGTRLTVL.

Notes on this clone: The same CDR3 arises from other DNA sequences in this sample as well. The CDR3 coding sequence is TGTGCCAGCAGTTTGTCCGGGATCGAGCAGTACTTC. Encoded protein: CASSLSGIEQYF. This chain joins TRBV12-3 or TRBV12-4 and TRBJ2-7, with D tentatively TRBD2 (5 bases). V lost 3 bases and J 6 bases, leaving 9 bases between the germline ends. The CDR3 consists of 12 residues.

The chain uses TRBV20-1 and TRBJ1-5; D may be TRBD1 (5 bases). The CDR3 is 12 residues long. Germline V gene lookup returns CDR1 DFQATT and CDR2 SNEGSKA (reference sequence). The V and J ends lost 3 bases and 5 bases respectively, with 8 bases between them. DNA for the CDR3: TGCAGTGCTAGTACAGGAGATCAGCCCCAGCATTTT. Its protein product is CSASTGDQPQHF.

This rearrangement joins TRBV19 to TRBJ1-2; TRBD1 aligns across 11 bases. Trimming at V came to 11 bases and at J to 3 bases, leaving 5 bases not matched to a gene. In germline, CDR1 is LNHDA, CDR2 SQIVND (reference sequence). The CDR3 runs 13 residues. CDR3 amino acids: CACKGQGDYGYTF. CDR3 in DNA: TGTGCCTGCAAGGGACAGGGGGACTATGGCTACACCTTC.

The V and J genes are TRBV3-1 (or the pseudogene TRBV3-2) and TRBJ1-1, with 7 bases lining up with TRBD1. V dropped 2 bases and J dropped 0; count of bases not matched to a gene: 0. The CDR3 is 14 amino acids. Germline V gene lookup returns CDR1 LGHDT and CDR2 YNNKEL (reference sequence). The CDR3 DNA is TGTGCCAGCAGCCAACAGGGGGTGAACACTGAAGCTTTCTTT. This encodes CASSQQGVNTEAFF.